The T cell receptor beta chain under discussion was sequenced for a study of regulatory and conventional T cells in RAG deficiency. Profiled with immunoSEQ multiplex PCR; TCRdb holds only in-frame clones, not every one. This sample yields 25,000 to 30,000 clones, of which roughly 96% are seen a single time; under 0.2% belongs to the top ten. Genomic DNA came from blood conventional CD4+ T cells gated CD25-low CD127-high. Worth noting for this clone: As yet, its antigen is unknown.

Germline loops: CDR1 SGHTA, CDR2 FQGTGA. This CDR3 contains 16 residues. Trimming removed 5 bases from V and 0 bases from J, with 13 bases in between. Study conclusions and caveats: Control T-cell subsets had markedly higher Shannon entropy and lower Simpson indices than RAG-deficient patients.

These data are also associated with another study on regulatory T cells. That work contributes: Primers: 52 TRBV forward and 13 TRBJ reverse.

Input material: CD25- CD4+ T cells sorted from blood. This receptor was taken from a human donor in good health. This chain links TRBV7-3 with TRBJ2-2; D is possibly TRBD2 (6 bases). The CDR3 nucleotides read TGTGCCAGCAGCCAAAGGGGCGGGGCGAACACCGGGGAGCTGTTTTTT. Translated, it gives CASSQRGGANTGELFF.